These 13 T cell receptor beta chains share one sample of origin, sequenced in a study of identical twins. MiXCR, applied by TCRdb to the 5' RACE reads, yields one record per CDR3 protein. The repertoire holds more than 250,000 distinct CDR3 sequences, approximately 8.5% seen once, with less than 2.5% in the top ten. These data were likewise used in another study, on yellow fever vaccine responses in identical twins.

The material sequenced was memory (CD45RO+) T cells sorted from blood. The receptor set was obtained from a woman aged 18-35 years in good health.

The CDR3 loop reads CASSQQQGEQYF. The CDR3 DNA reads as TGTGCCAGCTCACAACAACAAGGGGAGCAGTACTTC. The chain carries TRBV18 and TRBJ2-7, with D hard to call. Per the germline V gene, CDR1 is KGHSH and CDR2 is LQKENI. The V gene lost 4 bases and the J gene lost 7 bases, with 11 bases spanning the gap. The CDR3 runs to 12 residues.

This clonotype has more than one count but fewer than ten. The CDR3, as DNA: TGCAGTGCTAGGTGGAGCAATCAGCCCCAGCATTTT. It codes for CSARWSNQPQHF. V gene TRBV20-1 combines with J gene TRBJ1-5; D uncertain. The CDR3 sequence is 12 residues long. Germline V gives CDR1 DFQATT, CDR2 SNEGSKA (reference sequence). V lost 3 bases and J 1 base, leaving 4 bases between the germline ends.

The chain employs TRBV11-1 and TRBJ2-1, with D perhaps TRBD1 or TRBD2 (6 bases each). Deletions cut 4 bases from V and 5 bases from J, with 18 bases between. The CDR3 has 16 residues. In germline, CDR1 is SGHAT, CDR2 FQDESV (reference sequence). Written as DNA, the CDR3 is TGTGCCAGCAGCTCCCGCGGGACAAACCACGACAATGAGCAGTTCTTC. Amino acids: CASSSRGTNHDNEQFF.

This clonotype was counted ten times or more. The chain uses TRBV12-3 or TRBV12-4 and TRBJ1-3; D remains ambiguous. V gave up 7 bases and J gave up 2 bases, with 3 bases separating them. This CDR3 region has 11 residues. The CDR3 coding sequence is TGTGCCAGCAAACCTGGAAACACCATATATTTT. It codes for CASKPGNTIYF.

This clonotype was seen many times. This chain uses TRBV7-3 with TRBJ2-1; TRBD2 matches 9 bases. J was trimmed by 2 bases and V by 1 base; bases with no gene match: 0. This CDR3 region has 15 residues. Germline lookup yields CDR1 SGHTA and CDR2 FQGTGA. The CDR3 sequence is CASSLSGRAYNEQFF. The CDR3 DNA is TGTGCCAGCAGCTTAAGCGGGAGGGCCTACAATGAGCAGTTCTTC.

This clonotype has just a few counts. This sequence joins TRBV4-1 and TRBJ2-2; 7 nucleotides match TRBD1. The CDR3 is 16 residues long. Looked up from germline, CDR1 is MGHRA and CDR2 is YSYEKL. The trim removed 4 bases at V and 1 base at J, leaving 6 bases unmatched. The CDR3, as DNA: TGCGCCAGCAGCCCGCTGGGACAGAGGAACACCGGGGAGCTGTTTTTT. Amino acid sequence: CASSPLGQRNTGELFF.

This clonotype was counted between two and nine times. The J gene is TRBJ1-4, the V gene TRBV20-1, with no clear D. The V gene's germline CDR1 is DFQATT and CDR2 SNEGSKA (reference sequence). The length of the CDR3 is 13 residues. Trimming left V 6 bases short and J 4 bases short, with 12 bases between. The CDR3 DNA reads as TGCAGTGCGGAAGGGCCCCTTAATGAAAAACTGTTTTTT. Translating it yields CSAEGPLNEKLFF.

This clonotype was counted a few times. V usage is TRBV19 and J usage is TRBJ1-6; 7 bases fit TRBD1. J gave up 5 bases and V 4 bases, and 2 bases lay outside the gene matches. CDR3 length: 14 residues. Germline V gene lookup returns CDR1 LNHDA and CDR2 SQIVND (reference sequence). CDR3 region: CASSTGQNNSPLHF. The CDR3 bases are TGTGCCAGTAGTACGGGACAGAATAATTCACCCCTCCACTTT.

This clonotype was seen more than once but under ten times. The chain uses TRBV20-1 and TRBJ2-5, with D tentatively TRBD1 (6 bases). Trimming took off 0 bases at V and 5 bases at J, with 16 bases between the two ends. The CDR3 totals 15 residues. The germline CDR1 and CDR2 sequences are DFQATT and SNEGSKA (reference sequence). The CDR3 coding sequence is TGCAGTGCTAGAGACAGCAGGGGAGATATGGAGACCCAGTACTTC. Protein sequence: CSARDSRGDMETQYF.

This chain uses TRBV10-3 with TRBJ2-2; D may be TRBD1 (7 bases). Germline values: CDR1 ENHRY, CDR2 SYGVKD. This CDR3 is built from 16 residues. V lost 7 bases to trimming and J lost 0 bases, with 15 bases between them. CDR3 sequence (DNA): TGTGCCATCACCGAGGGGGGACAGCCGAACACCGGGGAGCTGTTTTTT. It is translated as CAITEGGQPNTGELFF.

This clonotype was detected many times. The gene calls are TRBV29-1 and TRBJ1-1; D is uncertain. The V and J ends lost 7 bases and 8 bases respectively, with 14 bases between them. The CDR3 length is 11 residues. Germline-derived CDR1 and CDR2 are SQVTM and ANQGSEA. The CDR3 bases are TGCAGCGGAGGAGGGCAATCGGAAGCTTTCTTT. This encodes CSGGGQSEAFF.

This clonotype was seen repeatedly, ten times or more. This chain links TRBV2 with TRBJ2-3; D gene ambiguous. Looked up from germline, CDR1 is SNHLY and CDR2 is FYNNEI. The V end was cut by 7 bases, the J end by 3 bases, with 14 bases between. This CDR3 contains 14 residues. The CDR3 DNA reads as TGTGCCAGCAAATTGGGAACGGAAACAGATACGCAGTATTTT. Encoded protein: CASKLGTETDTQYF. The full variable domain, rest sourced from reference TRBV2 and TRBJ2-3, is EPEVTQTPSHQVTQMGQEVILRCVPISNHLYFYWYRQILGQKVEFLVSFYNNEISEKSEIFDDQFSVERPDGSNFTLKIRSTKLEDSAMYFCASKLGTETDTQYFGPGTRLTVL.

This clonotype turned up a few times. This chain links TRBV9 with TRBJ2-3; 10 bases map to TRBD2. Trimming at V came to 2 bases and at J to 6 bases, leaving 9 bases not matched to a gene. The CDR3 loop spans 16 amino acids. The germline CDR1 and CDR2 sequences are SGDLS and YYNGEE. DNA of the CDR3: TGTGCCAGCAGCGTTAGCGGGGGGAGTTATTCGGATACGCAGTATTTT. Amino acids: CASSVSGGSYSDTQYF.